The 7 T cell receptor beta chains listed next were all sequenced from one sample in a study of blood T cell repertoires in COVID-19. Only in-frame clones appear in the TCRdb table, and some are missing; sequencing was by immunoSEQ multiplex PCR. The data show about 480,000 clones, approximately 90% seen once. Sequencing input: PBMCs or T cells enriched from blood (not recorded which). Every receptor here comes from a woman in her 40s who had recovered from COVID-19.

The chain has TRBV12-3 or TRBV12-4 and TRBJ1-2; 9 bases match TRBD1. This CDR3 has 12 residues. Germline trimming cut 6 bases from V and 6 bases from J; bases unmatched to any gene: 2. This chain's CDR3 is CASSDRGNGYTF. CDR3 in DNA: TGTGCCAGCAGCGACAGGGGGAATGGCTACACCTTC.

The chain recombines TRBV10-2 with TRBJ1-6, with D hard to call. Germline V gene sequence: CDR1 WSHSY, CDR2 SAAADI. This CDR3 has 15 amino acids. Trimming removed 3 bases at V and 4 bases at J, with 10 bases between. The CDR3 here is CASSDESPYNSPLHF. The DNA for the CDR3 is TGCGCCAGCAGTGATGAGTCTCCTTATAATTCACCCCTCCACTTT.

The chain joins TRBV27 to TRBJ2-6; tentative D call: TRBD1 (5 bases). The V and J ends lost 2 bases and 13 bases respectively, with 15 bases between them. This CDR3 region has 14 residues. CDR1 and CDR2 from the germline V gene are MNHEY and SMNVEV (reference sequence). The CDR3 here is CASSLRAGRFVLTF. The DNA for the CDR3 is TGTGCCAGCAGTTTAAGGGCAGGGCGATTTGTCCTGACTTTC.

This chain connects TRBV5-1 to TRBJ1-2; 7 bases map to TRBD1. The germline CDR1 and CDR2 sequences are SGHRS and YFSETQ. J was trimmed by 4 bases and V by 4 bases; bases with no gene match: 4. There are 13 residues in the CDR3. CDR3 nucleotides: TGCGCCAGCAGCCCAGGGACAGCCTATGGCTACACCTTC. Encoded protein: CASSPGTAYGYTF.

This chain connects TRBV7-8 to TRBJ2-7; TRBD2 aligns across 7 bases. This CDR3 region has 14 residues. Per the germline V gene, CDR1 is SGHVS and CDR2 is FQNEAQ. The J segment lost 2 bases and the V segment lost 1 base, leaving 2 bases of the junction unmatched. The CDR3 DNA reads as TGTGCCAGCAGCTTAGGGGCGGGAGCCTACGAGCAGTACTTC. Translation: CASSLGAGAYEQYF.

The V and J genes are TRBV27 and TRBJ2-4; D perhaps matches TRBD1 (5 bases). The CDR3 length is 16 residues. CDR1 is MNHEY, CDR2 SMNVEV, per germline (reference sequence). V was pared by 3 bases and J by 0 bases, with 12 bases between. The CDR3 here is CASSFKGPIAKNIQYF. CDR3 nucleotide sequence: TGTGCCAGCAGTTTTAAGGGGCCAATAGCCAAAAACATTCAGTACTTC.

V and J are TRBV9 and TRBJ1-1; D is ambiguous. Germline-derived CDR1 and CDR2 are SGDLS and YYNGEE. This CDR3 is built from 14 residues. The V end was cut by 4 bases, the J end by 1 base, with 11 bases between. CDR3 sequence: CASSPETWNTEAFF. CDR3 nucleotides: TGTGCCAGCAGCCCTGAGACTTGGAACACTGAAGCTTTCTTT.